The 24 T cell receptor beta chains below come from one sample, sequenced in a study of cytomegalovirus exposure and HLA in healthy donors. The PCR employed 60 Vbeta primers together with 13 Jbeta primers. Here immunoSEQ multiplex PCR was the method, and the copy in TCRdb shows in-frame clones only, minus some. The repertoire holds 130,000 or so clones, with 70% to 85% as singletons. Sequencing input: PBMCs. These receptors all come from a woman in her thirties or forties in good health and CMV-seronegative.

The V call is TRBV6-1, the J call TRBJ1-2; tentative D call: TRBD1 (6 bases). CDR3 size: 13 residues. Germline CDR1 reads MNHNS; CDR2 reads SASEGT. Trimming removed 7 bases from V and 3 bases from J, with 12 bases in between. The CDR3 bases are TGTGCCAGCAACTTGGGGGCTGACTATGGCTACACCTTC. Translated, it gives CASNLGADYGYTF.

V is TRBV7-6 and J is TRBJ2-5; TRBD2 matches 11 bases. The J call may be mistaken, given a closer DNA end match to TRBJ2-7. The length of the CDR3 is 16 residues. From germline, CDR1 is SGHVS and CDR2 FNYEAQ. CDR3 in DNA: TGTGCCAGCAGCTTTTCTTCTAGCGGGGGGCCCTACGAGCAGTACTTC. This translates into CASSFSSSGGPYEQYF.

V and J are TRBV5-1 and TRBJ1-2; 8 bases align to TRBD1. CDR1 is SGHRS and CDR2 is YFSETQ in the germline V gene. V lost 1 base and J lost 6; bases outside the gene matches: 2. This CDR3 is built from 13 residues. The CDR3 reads CASSLQGADGYTF. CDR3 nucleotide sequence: TGCGCCAGCAGCTTGCAGGGGGCGGATGGCTACACCTTC.

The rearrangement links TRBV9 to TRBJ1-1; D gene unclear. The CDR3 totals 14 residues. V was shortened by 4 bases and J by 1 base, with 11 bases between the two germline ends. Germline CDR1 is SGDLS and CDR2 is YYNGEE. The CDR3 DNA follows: TGTGCCAGCAGCCCTCCCCGGGGGAACACTGAAGCTTTCTTT. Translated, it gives CASSPPRGNTEAFF.

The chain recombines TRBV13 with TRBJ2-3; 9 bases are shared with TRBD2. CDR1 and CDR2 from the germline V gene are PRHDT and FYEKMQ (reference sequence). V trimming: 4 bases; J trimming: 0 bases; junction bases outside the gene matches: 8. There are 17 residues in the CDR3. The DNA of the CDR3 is TGTGCCAGCAGCTCTAAGACTAGCGGTACTAGCACAGATACGCAGTATTTT. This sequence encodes CASSSKTSGTSTDTQYF. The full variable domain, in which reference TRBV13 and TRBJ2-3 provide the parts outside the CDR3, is AAGVIQSPRHLIKEKRETATLKCYPIPRHDTVYWYQQGPGQDPQFLISFYEKMQSDKGSIPDRFSAQQFSDYHSELNMSSLELGDSALYFCASSSKTSGTSTDTQYFGPGTRLTVL.

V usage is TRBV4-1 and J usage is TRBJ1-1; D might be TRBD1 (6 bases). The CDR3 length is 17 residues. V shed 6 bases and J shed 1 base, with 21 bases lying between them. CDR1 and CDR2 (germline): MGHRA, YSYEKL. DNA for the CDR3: TGCGCCAGCAGGCGCCATCAGGCCGGGACACAGAACACTGAAGCTTTCTTT. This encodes CASRRHQAGTQNTEAFF.

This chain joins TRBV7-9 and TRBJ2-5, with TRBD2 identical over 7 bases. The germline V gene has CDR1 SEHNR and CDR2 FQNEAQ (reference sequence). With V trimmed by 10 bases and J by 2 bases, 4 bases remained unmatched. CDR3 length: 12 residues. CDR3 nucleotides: TGTGCCACCCCGGGAGGACAAGAGACCCAGTACTTC. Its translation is CATPGGQETQYF.

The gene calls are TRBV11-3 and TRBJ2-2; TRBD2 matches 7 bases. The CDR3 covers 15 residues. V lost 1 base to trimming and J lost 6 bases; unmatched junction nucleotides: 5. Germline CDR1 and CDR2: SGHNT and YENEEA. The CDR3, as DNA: TGTGCCAGCAGCTTAGGCGGGGGATCCTCCGGGGAGCTGTTTTTT. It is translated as CASSLGGGSSGELFF.

The CDR3 spells CASSQIPWTGSSGNTIYF. For the CDR3, the DNA is TGTGCCAGCAGTCAAATTCCATGGACAGGGAGCTCTGGAAACACCATATATTTT. The chain couples TRBV27 to TRBJ1-3; 8 positions match TRBD1. V was pared by 5 bases and J by 0 bases, with 12 bases of the junction left unmatched. The germline V gene encodes CDR1 MNHEY and CDR2 SMNVEV (reference sequence). The CDR3 contains 18 residues.

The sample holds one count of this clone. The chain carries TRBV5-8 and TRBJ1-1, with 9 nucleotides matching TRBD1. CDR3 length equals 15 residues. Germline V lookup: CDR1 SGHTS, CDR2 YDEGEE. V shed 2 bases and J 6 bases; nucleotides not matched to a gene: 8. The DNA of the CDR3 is TGTGCCAGCAGCTTCTCCGGGACAGGGACATCTGAAGCTTTCTTT. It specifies CASSFSGTGTSEAFF.

The CDR3 region is CASSLAATGGNIQYF. CDR3 bases: TGTGCCAGCAGCTTAGCGGCTACGGGAGGAAACATTCAGTACTTC. This sequence joins TRBV7-2 and TRBJ2-4; 7 bases fit TRBD2. This CDR3 region has 15 residues. Trimming took 0 bases from V and 6 from J; bases not matched to a gene: 5. CDR1 is SGHTA, CDR2 FQGNSA, per germline.

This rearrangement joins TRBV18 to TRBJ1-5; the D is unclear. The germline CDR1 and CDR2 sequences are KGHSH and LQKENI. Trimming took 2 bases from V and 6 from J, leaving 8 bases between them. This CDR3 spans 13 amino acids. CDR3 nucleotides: TGTGCCAGCTCACCAGAGGGAGGTCAGCCCCAGCATTTT. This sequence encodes CASSPEGGQPQHF.

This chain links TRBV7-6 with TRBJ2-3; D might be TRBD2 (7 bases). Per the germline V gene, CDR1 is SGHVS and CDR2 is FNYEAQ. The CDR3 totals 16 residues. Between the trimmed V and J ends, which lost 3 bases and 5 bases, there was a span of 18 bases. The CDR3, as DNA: TGTGCCAGCAGCTTCGATATAGGGGGGAGGGAAGATACGCAGTATTTT. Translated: CASSFDIGGREDTQYF.

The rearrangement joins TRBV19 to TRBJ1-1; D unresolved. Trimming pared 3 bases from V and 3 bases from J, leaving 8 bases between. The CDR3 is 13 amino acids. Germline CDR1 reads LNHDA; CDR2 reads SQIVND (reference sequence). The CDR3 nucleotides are TGTGCCAGTAGTATTGGAGTTTACACTGAAGCTTTCTTT. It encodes CASSIGVYTEAFF.

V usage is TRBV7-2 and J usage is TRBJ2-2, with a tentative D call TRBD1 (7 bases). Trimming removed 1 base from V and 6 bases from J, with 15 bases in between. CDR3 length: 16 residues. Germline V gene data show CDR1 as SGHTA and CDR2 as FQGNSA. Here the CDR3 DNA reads TGTGCCAGCAGCTTAGTTTGGACCAGGGGGGCCGGGGAGCTGTTTTTT. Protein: CASSLVWTRGAGELFF.

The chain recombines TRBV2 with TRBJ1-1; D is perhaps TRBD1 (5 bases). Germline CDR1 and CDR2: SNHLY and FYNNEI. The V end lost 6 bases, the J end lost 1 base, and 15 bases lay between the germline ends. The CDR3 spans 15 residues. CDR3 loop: CASSDGLTGNTEAFF. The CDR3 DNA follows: TGTGCCAGCAGCGACGGGTTAACAGGGAACACTGAAGCTTTCTTT.

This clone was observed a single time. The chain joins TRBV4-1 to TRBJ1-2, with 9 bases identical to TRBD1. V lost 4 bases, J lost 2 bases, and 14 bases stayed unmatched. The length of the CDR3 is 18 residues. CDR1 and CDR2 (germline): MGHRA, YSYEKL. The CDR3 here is CASSRLTGGKLQNYGYTF. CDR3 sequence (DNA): TGCGCCAGCAGCCGCCTCACAGGGGGCAAACTTCAGAACTATGGCTACACCTTC.

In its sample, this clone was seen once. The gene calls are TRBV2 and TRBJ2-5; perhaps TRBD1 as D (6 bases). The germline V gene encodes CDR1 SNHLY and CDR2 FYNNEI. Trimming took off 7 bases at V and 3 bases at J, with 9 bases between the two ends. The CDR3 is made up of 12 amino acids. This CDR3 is CASKGGKETQYF. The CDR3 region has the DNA TGTGCCAGCAAAGGGGGAAAAGAGACCCAGTACTTC.

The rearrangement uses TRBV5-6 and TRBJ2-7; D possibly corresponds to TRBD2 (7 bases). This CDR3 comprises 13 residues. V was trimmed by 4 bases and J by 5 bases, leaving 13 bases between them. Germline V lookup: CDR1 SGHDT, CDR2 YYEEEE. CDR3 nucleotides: TGTGCCAGCAGCCCCCGAGGGGGGGACGAGCAGTACTTC. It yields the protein CASSPRGGDEQYF.

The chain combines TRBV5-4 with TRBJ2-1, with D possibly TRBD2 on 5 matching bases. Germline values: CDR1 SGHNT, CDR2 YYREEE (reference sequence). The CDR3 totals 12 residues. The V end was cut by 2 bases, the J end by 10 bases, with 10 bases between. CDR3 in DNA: TGTGCCAGCAGCTTTGGAGGCCCCGAGCAGTTCTTC. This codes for CASSFGGPEQFF.

In DNA, the CDR3 is TGCGCCAGCAGCCAAGGTACCGAGTATGGCTACACCTTC. As protein: CASSQGTEYGYTF. The V gene is TRBV4-3, the J gene TRBJ1-2; D unclear. Germline CDR1 is LGHNA and CDR2 is YSLEER. This CDR3 has 13 residues. Trimming cost V 1 base and J 5 bases, with 8 bases left between them.

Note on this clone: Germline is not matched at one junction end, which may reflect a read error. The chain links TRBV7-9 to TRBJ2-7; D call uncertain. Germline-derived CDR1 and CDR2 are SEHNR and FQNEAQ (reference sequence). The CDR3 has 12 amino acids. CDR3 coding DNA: TGTTCCAGCAGCTCTCAGGTGTTAAGGCAGTACTTC. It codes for CSSSSQVLRQYF.

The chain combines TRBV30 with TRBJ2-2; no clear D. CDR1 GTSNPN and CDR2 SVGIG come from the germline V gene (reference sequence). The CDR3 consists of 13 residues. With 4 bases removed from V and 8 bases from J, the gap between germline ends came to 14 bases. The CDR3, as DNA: TGTGCCTGGATGAGGCTAGATGGGGGGGAGCTGTTTTTT. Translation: CAWMRLDGGELFF.

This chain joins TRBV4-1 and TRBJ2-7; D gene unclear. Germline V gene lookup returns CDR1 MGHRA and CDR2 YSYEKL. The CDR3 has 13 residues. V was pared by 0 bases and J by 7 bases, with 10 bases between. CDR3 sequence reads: CASSQDPEEEQYF. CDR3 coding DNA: TGCGCCAGCAGCCAAGATCCTGAGGAGGAGCAGTACTTC.